This T cell receptor (beta chain) was recorded in a study of response to subunit inactivated influenza vaccine. The V and J ends lost 3 bases and 6 bases, in that order; junction bases with no gene match: 5. There are 14 residues in the CDR3. TCRdb processed the RT-PCR reads anew with MiXCR; each CDR3 protein has one entry. The data hold 500,000 to 600,000 distinct CDR3 sequences, with less than 10% observed a single time. This TCR came from a man between 50 and 70 years old who received an inactivated influenza vaccine. The sample in question was PBMCs from blood, obtained less than 30 months after vaccination. The chain carries TRBV12-3 or TRBV12-4 and TRBJ2-5; 9 bases map to TRBD1. The CDR3: CASSFGTGLKTQYF. For the CDR3, the DNA is TGTGCCAGCAGTTTCGGGACAGGGCTAAAGACCCAGTACTTC.